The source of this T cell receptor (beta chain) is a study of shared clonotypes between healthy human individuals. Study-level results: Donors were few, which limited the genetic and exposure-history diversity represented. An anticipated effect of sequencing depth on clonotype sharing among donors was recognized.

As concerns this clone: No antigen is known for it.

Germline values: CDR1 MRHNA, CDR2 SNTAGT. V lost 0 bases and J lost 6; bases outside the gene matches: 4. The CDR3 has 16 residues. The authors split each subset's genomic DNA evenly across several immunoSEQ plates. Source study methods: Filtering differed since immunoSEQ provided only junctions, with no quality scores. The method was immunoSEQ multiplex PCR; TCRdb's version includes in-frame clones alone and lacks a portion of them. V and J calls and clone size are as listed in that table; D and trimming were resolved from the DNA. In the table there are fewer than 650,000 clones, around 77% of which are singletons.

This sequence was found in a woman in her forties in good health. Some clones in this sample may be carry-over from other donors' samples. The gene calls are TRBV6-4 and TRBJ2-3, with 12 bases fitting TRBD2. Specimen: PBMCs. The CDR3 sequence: CASSDSTSGSLDTQYF. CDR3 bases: TGTGCCAGCAGTGACTCGACTAGCGGGAGTTTGGATACGCAGTATTTT.